Shown below are 10 T cell receptor beta chains from a single sample sequenced in a study of T cell responses to AZD1222 COVID-19 vaccine. Clones were sequenced by immunoSEQ multiplex PCR, and TCRdb holds only the in-frame ones, with some missing. The data contain about 84,000 clones, around 85% of them singletons. The sequenced sample was peripheral blood, obtained 28 days after the second AZD1222 dose. These receptors were collected from an adult who received the AZD1222 COVID-19 vaccine.

This chain connects TRBV7-2 to TRBJ1-2; 11 bases are shared with TRBD1. This CDR3 spans 16 amino acids. V lost 1 base to trimming and J lost 7 bases; unmatched junction nucleotides: 8. The germline V gene encodes CDR1 SGHTA and CDR2 FQGNSA. In DNA form, the CDR3 reads TGTGCCAGCAGCTTAGTGTGGACAGGGGGCGGCGGTGGCTACACCTTC. This sequence encodes CASSLVWTGGGGGYTF.

The rearrangement uses TRBV5-1 and TRBJ2-3; 12 bases agree with TRBD2. The CDR3 runs 17 residues. Germline assignment: CDR1 SGHRS and CDR2 YFSETQ. Trimming removed 4 bases from V and 2 bases from J; junction bases left unmatched: 8. The CDR3 nucleotides read TGCGCCAGCAGCGTTTTACTAGCGGGGGGTTCCACAGATACGCAGTATTTT. Protein: CASSVLLAGGSTDTQYF. The complete variable domain, with remaining parts taken from reference TRBV5-1 and TRBJ2-3, reads KAGVTQTPRYLIKTRGQQVTLSCSPISGHRSVSWYQQTPGQGLQFLFEYFSETQRNKGNFPGRFSGRQFSNSRSEMNVSTLELGDSALYLCASSVLLAGGSTDTQYFGPGTRLTVL.

This clone was seen only a few times. The rearrangement joins TRBV5-1 to TRBJ1-3; D might be TRBD1 (5 bases). This CDR3 has 15 residues. V was cut by 3 bases and J by 4 bases, with 14 bases left in between. Germline V gene data show CDR1 as SGHRS and CDR2 as YFSETQ. CDR3 protein: CASSSGGGDGNTIYF. CDR3 bases: TGCGCCAGCAGCTCCGGTGGTGGGGACGGAAACACCATATATTTT.

This rearrangement joins TRBV6-5 to TRBJ1-2; the D is unclear. Germline lookup yields CDR1 MNHEY and CDR2 SVGAGI. This CDR3 is built from 14 residues. V lost 7 bases and J 6 bases, leaving 18 bases between the germline ends. In DNA, the CDR3 is TGTGCCAGCACCAGAACACGTAACGGGAATGGCTACACCTTC. Its protein is CASTRTRNGNGYTF.

The chain combines TRBV24-1 with TRBJ2-5; TRBD2 matches at 7 bases. The germline V gene has CDR1 KGHDR and CDR2 SFDVKD. V dropped 4 bases and J dropped 4; count of bases not matched to a gene: 8. This CDR3 spans 15 amino acids. The CDR3 nucleotides read TGTGCCACCAGTGACCCCACTAGCGTGGGAGAGACCCAGTACTTC. Translation gives CATSDPTSVGETQYF.

This chain joins TRBV5-1 and TRBJ1-2; 9 nucleotides line up with TRBD1. In germline, CDR1 is SGHRS, CDR2 YFSETQ. V was clipped by 4 bases and J by 0 bases; unmatched bases: 7. This CDR3 spans 16 amino acids. CDR3: CASSRTGEVANYGYTF. The CDR3 nucleotides are TGCGCCAGCAGCCGGACAGGGGAAGTAGCTAACTATGGCTACACCTTC.

V usage is TRBV19 and J usage is TRBJ2-5, with D perhaps being TRBD1 or TRBD2 (5 bases each). The CDR3 has 16 residues. Germline-derived CDR1 and CDR2 are LNHDA and SQIVND (reference sequence). V was shortened by 3 bases and J by 3 bases, with 17 bases between the two germline ends. DNA of the CDR3: TGTGCCAGTAGTATCATCGTCGGGACGCAGGAAGAGACCCAGTACTTC. This codes for CASSIIVGTQEETQYF.

This chain uses TRBV9 with TRBJ1-3; D is unresolved. Germline CDR1 is SGDLS and CDR2 is YYNGEE. Trimming pared 0 bases from V and 4 bases from J, leaving 8 bases between. This CDR3 contains 14 residues. CDR3 loop: CASSVVGAGNTIYF. The CDR3, as DNA: TGTGCCAGCAGCGTAGTGGGAGCGGGAAACACCATATATTTT.

J is TRBJ1-1 and V is TRBV28, with 8 bases fitting TRBD1. This CDR3 region has 15 residues. V was pared by 5 bases and J by 1 base, with 6 bases of the junction left unmatched. Germline V gives CDR1 MDHEN, CDR2 SYDVKM. CDR3 in DNA: TGTGCCAGCAGTGGGACGGACAGGGCGAACACTGAAGCTTTCTTT. Its translation: CASSGTDRANTEAFF.

CDR3 sequence: CASSARGGGANVLTF. The CDR3 DNA follows: TGTGCCAGCAGCGCCCGAGGGGGTGGGGCCAACGTCCTGACTTTC. This chain uses TRBV11-2 with TRBJ2-6; TRBD1 is a possible D gene (6 bases). V was pared by 5 bases and J by 3 bases, with 11 bases between. This CDR3 spans 15 amino acids. The V gene's germline CDR1 is SGHAT and CDR2 FQNNGV.